The sequence of this T cell receptor beta chain was determined in a study of CD8 T cells in Susac syndrome. Study-wide findings and caveats: An acknowledgment was made by the study that its TCR sequencing and HLA analysis involved relatively few individuals.

Comment on this clonotype: Antigen specificity is unknown.

Trimming took 1 base from V and 5 from J, leaving 14 bases between them. The germline gives CDR1 DFQATT, CDR2 SNEGSKA (reference sequence). The CDR3 runs 14 residues. Random hexamers served to reverse transcribe roughly 0.45 to 1 ug RNA. One entry per CDR3 protein results from TCRdb running MiXCR on the immunoSEQ multiplex PCR reads. The sample lists about 180,000 distinct CDR3 sequences; 95% were seen once. The authors carried out high-throughput sequencing of TCR beta. They applied it to CD8+ and CD4+ T cells obtained from blood. The authors negatively isolated CD8+ and CD4+ T cells and FACS-enriched TEMRA cells.

The sequence derives from a human donor with multiple sclerosis. The gene calls are TRBV20-1 and TRBJ1-2, with D unresolved. Sequenced: CD8+ T cells from PBMCs. CDR3 amino acids: CSARAPGTSYGYTF. CDR3 bases: TGCAGTGCTAGAGCCCCCGGTACAAGTTATGGCTACACCTTC.